The next 20 T cell receptor beta chains were all read from a single sample in a study of blood T cell repertoires in COVID-19. The method was immunoSEQ multiplex PCR; TCRdb's version includes in-frame clones alone and lacks a portion of them. This sample has 400,000 to 450,000 clones, with about 87% found just once. The sequencing sample was made of peripheral blood. These receptor sequences come from a man aged 18 to 29 with COVID-19, enrolled during active disease.

The J gene is TRBJ1-1, the V gene TRBV21-1; the listed D gene, TRBD1, was not tested against the DNA. TRBV21-1 corresponds to a pseudogene. The CDR3 loop spans 13 amino acids. DNA of the CDR3: TGTGCCAGCAGCACCCGACAGGGGAGGGGAGCTTTCTTT. Protein product: CASSTRQGRGAFF.

The rearrangement links TRBV5-5 to TRBJ2-7, with D possibly being TRBD1 (5 bases). The CDR3 is 15 residues long. Trimming stripped 0 bases from V and 0 bases from J, with 10 bases between. Germline-derived CDR1 and CDR2 are SGHKS and YYEKEE (reference sequence). The CDR3 coding sequence is TGTGCCAGCAGCTTGGCGCTCAGGGACTCCTACGAGCAGTACTTC. Its translation: CASSLALRDSYEQYF.

V is TRBV3-1 (or the pseudogene TRBV3-2) and J is TRBJ2-3; TRBD2 might be the D (6 bases). The germline V gene has CDR1 LGHDT and CDR2 YNNKEL (reference sequence). V lost 4 bases and J lost 6, with 14 bases in between. The CDR3 spans 14 residues. The CDR3 DNA follows: TGTGCCAGCAGCCCTCTCGGGAGTGGGGATACGCAGTATTTT. Its translation: CASSPLGSGDTQYF.

This chain uses TRBV7-9 with TRBJ2-2, with a tentative D call TRBD2 (5 bases). CDR3 length: 15 residues. V lost 2 bases, J lost 3 bases, and 10 bases lay in between. Germline CDR1 and CDR2: SEHNR and FQNEAQ (reference sequence). For the CDR3, the DNA is TGTGCCAGCAGCTTATTCGGGGAGCACACCGGGGAGCTGTTTTTT. Translation: CASSLFGEHTGELFF.

This chain connects TRBV5-8 to TRBJ2-2; 7 bases are a match to TRBD1. Germline CDR1 and CDR2: SGHTS and YDEGEE. The CDR3 is 20 residues long. J lost 4 bases, V lost 2 bases, and 20 bases had no gene match. The CDR3 sequence: CASSFLTGWSGTASTGELFF. The CDR3 DNA reads as TGTGCCAGCAGCTTCCTGACAGGGTGGTCGGGAACGGCATCCACCGGGGAGCTGTTTTTT.

This chain connects TRBV10-1 to TRBJ2-1; TRBD2 agrees at 7 bases. Germline values: CDR1 WNHNN, CDR2 SYGVQD (reference sequence). The CDR3 consists of 15 residues. Trimming took 2 bases from V and 6 from J; bases not matched to a gene: 7. CDR3 sequence (DNA): TGCGCCAGCAGTGAGGCGACTAGCCCGTCCAATGAGCAGTTCTTC. Translation: CASSEATSPSNEQFF.

This chain joins TRBV5-6 and TRBJ2-7, with 9 nucleotides matching TRBD2. CDR1 SGHDT and CDR2 YYEEEE come from the germline V gene. This CDR3 contains 15 residues. Trimming cost V 1 base and J 4 bases; bases outside gene matches: 6. This CDR3 is CASSLWASGTYEQYF. The DNA of the CDR3 is TGTGCCAGCAGCTTGTGGGCTAGCGGGACGTACGAGCAGTACTTC. Using reference TRBV5-6 and TRBJ2-7 for the parts outside the CDR3, the full variable domain is DAGVTQSPTHLIKTRGQQVTLRCSPKSGHDTVSWYQQALGQGPQFIFQYYEEEERQRGNFPDRFSGHQFPNYSSELNVNALLLGDSALYLCASSLWASGTYEQYFGPGTRLTVT.

This chain uses TRBV27 with TRBJ2-2; D unresolved. Per the germline V gene, CDR1 is MNHEY and CDR2 is SMNVEV (reference sequence). CDR3 size: 13 residues. Trimming took 2 bases from V and 6 from J, leaving 7 bases between them. The CDR3 bases are TGTGCCAGCAGTTTAATCCCCGCCGGGGAGCTGTTTTTT. This gives the protein CASSLIPAGELFF.

This clone was recorded once. This sequence joins TRBV7-2 and TRBJ2-2, with D hard to call. The V end was cut by 5 bases, the J end by 4 bases, with 17 bases between. The CDR3 contains 16 residues. The germline gives CDR1 SGHTA, CDR2 FQGNSA. CDR3 DNA sequence: TGTGCCAGCAGCACAACTGGCCCCCTAGTCACCGGGGAGCTGTTTTTT. It translates to CASSTTGPLVTGELFF.

The chain has TRBV19 and TRBJ2-5, with TRBD2 matching 8 bases. The length of the CDR3 is 15 residues. CDR1 is LNHDA and CDR2 is SQIVND in the germline V gene (reference sequence). With 1 base clipped from V and 5 bases from J, the junction kept 6 bases outside the gene matches. The CDR3 sequence: CASSIAGGFGETQYF. The CDR3 bases are TGTGCCAGTAGTATAGCGGGGGGGTTCGGGGAGACCCAGTACTTC.

The chain joins TRBV2 to TRBJ2-3; 12 nucleotides line up with TRBD2. Germline V gene data show CDR1 as SNHLY and CDR2 as FYNNEI. Trimming at V came to 7 bases and at J to 4 bases, leaving 6 bases not matched to a gene. CDR3 length: 15 residues. The CDR3 protein is CASTLLAGGADTQYF. CDR3 coding DNA: TGTGCCAGCACCCTACTAGCGGGGGGAGCAGATACGCAGTATTTT.

CDR3 sequence reads: CASSPRRAPSNSPLHF. The CDR3 nucleotides read TGTGCCAGCAGTCCCCGGCGGGCCCCTTCTAATTCACCCCTCCACTTT. This rearrangement joins TRBV6-2 or TRBV6-3 to TRBJ1-6; D not certain. This CDR3 region has 16 residues. CDR1 is MNHEY and CDR2 is SVGEGT in the germline V gene. The V end was cut by 5 bases, the J end by 6 bases, with 17 bases between.

This clone has only one observation. The chain employs TRBV10-2 and TRBJ1-4; 7 bases match TRBD1. In germline, CDR1 is WSHSY, CDR2 SAAADI. The CDR3 has 16 residues. The V segment lost 5 bases and the J segment 2 bases; nucleotides outside the gene matches: 8. In nucleotides, the CDR3 is TGCGCCAGCAGTCAAATAGCGGACAGGACTAATGAAAAACTGTTTTTT. It is translated as CASSQIADRTNEKLFF.

V gene TRBV4-2 combines with J gene TRBJ2-1; 8 nucleotides align to TRBD2. The length of the CDR3 is 16 residues. With V trimmed by 0 bases and J by 5 bases, 6 bases remained unmatched. The germline CDR1 and CDR2 sequences are LGHNA and YNFKEQ. The CDR3 DNA follows: TGTGCCAGCAGCCAAGAGCACCAGCGGGGGAACAATGAGCAGTTCTTC. Amino acids: CASSQEHQRGNNEQFF.

V gene TRBV19 combines with J gene TRBJ2-7; TRBD2 matches 7 bases. The junction had 4 bases not matched to a gene; V was cut back by 3 bases and J by 5 bases. Germline values: CDR1 LNHDA, CDR2 SQIVND (reference sequence). This CDR3 contains 13 residues. CDR3: CASSMGRENEQYF. The CDR3 coding sequence is TGTGCCAGTAGTATGGGGCGGGAGAACGAGCAGTACTTC.

The chain joins TRBV12-3 or TRBV12-4 to TRBJ1-2; D is undetermined. The CDR3 has 12 amino acids. The V end was cut by 3 bases, the J end by 8 bases, with 10 bases between. The CDR3 here is CASSLEISGYTF. The CDR3 region has the DNA TGTGCCAGCAGTTTGGAGATTTCGGGCTACACCTTC.

This clone was detected once. The genes are TRBV5-6 and TRBJ1-2; no firm D call. The CDR3 covers 14 residues. Germline CDR1 and CDR2: SGHDT and YYEEEE. V gave up 0 bases and J gave up 7 bases, with 13 bases separating them. CDR3 nucleotide sequence: TGTGCCAGCAGCTTGGGTCTCGCTACCCCTGGCTACACCTTC. Translation: CASSLGLATPGYTF.

In its sample, this clone was seen a few times. The chain uses TRBV6-5 and TRBJ1-5; TRBD1 matches at 7 bases. Germline V lookup: CDR1 MNHEY, CDR2 SVGAGI. This CDR3 contains 14 residues. Losses at the gene ends were 6 bases for V and 3 bases for J; bases not matched to a gene: 5. The CDR3 reads CASSPGQFNQPQHF. The CDR3 DNA sequence: TGTGCCAGCAGCCCGGGACAGTTCAATCAGCCCCAGCATTTT.

The table lists this clone with a few counts. This chain uses TRBV7-7 with TRBJ2-7; a weak D match, TRBD2 (5 bases). V was shortened by 5 bases and J by 0 bases, with 14 bases between the two germline ends. CDR1 is SSHAT and CDR2 is FNYEAQ in the germline V gene (reference sequence). The CDR3 spans 15 residues. CDR3 DNA: TGTGCCAGCAGCCCTCGGACTGGCCGCTCCTACGAGCAGTACTTC. It translates to CASSPRTGRSYEQYF.

J is TRBJ1-1 and V is TRBV5-1, with a possible D match to TRBD1 (5 bases). This CDR3 is 15 amino acids long. The germline gives CDR1 SGHRS, CDR2 YFSETQ. Trimming shortened V by 0 bases and J by 4 bases, and 13 bases separated the two germline ends. The DNA for the CDR3 is TGCGCCAGCAGCTTGGCCAACTCAGGGTTCACTGAAGCTTTCTTT. Amino acid sequence: CASSLANSGFTEAFF.